The sequence of this TCR beta chain was determined in a study of T cells expressing NK-cell markers. Study details: CD3+CD56+NKG2C+, CD3+CD56+NKG2C- and CD3+CD56-NKG2C+ T cells, once sorted, supplied the TCR beta repertoires. Among the eight sequenced donors, seven tested HCMV-seropositive and one tested seronegative. Study-wide results and caveats: The CD3+CD56-NKG2C+ fraction was also led by these clonotypes in several donors. In roughly 6 donors, dominant CD3+CD56+NKG2C+ clones formed roughly 1.0-7.5% of CD8+ cells.

With the 5' RACE reads reprocessed, TCRdb shows one record per CDR3 protein and no DNA. The sample table includes about 540,000 distinct CDR3 sequences. A note on this clonotype: Its antigen is unidentified.

Sequenced sample: blood T cells: a sorted CD56 or NKG2C T cell subset, CD4+ or CD8+ T cells, or bulk PBMC T cells (not recorded which). The clonotype comes from a man between 18 and 29 years old in good health.

The CDR3 region is CSAEEGLAGDPWLNEQFF. The chain carries TRBV29-1 and TRBJ2-1; TCRdb selects TRBD2, and the lack of DNA leaves this call unchecked. From germline, CDR1 is SQVTM and CDR2 ANQGSEA. This CDR3 comprises 18 residues.